This paragraph covers one T cell receptor (beta chain) sequence. Its antigen is unknown. The method was immunoSEQ multiplex PCR; TCRdb's version includes in-frame clones alone and lacks a portion of them. Here the sample spans about 340,000 clones, roughly 70% being singletons. The source of the sample is a study of shared clonotypes between healthy human individuals. Study-wide results and limits: Rarefaction analysis demonstrated incomplete sorted-subset sequencing notwithstanding large depth.

This sequence was found in a young man in good health. Source material: memory CD4+ T cells sorted from blood. Specified subset: CD45RA-negative fraction.

The CDR3 here is CASSLGTSGHNEQFF. The CDR3 bases are TGCGCCAGCAGCTTGGGTACTAGCGGACACAATGAGCAGTTCTTC. The V call is TRBV5-1, the J call TRBJ2-1; 8 nucleotides match TRBD2. V trimming: 0 bases; J trimming: 5 bases; junction bases outside the gene matches: 4. The CDR3 is 15 amino acids. Germline CDR1 reads SGHRS; CDR2 reads YFSETQ.